One T cell receptor (beta chain) is described in this entry. The antigen is unknown. The entry originates in a study of cytomegalovirus exposure and HLA in healthy donors. Study-wide results and limits: Most of the TCR beta V segments (in an earlier analysis) were productive either about 87% or about 30% of the time.

Primers included in the PCR were 60 Vbeta and 13 Jbeta primers. TCRdb's copy holds only in-frame clones and misses some; the assay was immunoSEQ multiplex PCR. The data hold some 180,000 clones, with less than 80% observed a single time. From germline, CDR1 is ENHRY and CDR2 SYGVKD. The CDR3 runs 14 residues. The trim removed 8 bases at V and 1 base at J, leaving 7 bases unmatched. V usage is TRBV10-3 and J usage is TRBJ1-1, with 7 bases aligning to TRBD1. The clonotype was recovered from a man in his late teens or twenties in good health and CMV-seronegative. Specimen: PBMCs. The CDR3 loop is CAIALGQWNTEAFF. CDR3 bases: TGTGCCATCGCCCTGGGACAGTGGAACACTGAAGCTTTCTTT.